These 11 T cell receptor beta chains originate from one sample sequenced in a study of blood T cell repertoires in COVID-19. Sequenced by immunoSEQ multiplex PCR; TCRdb stores in-frame clones only, minus some. Of tens of thousands of clones listed, approximately 85% were seen once; the top ten hold 9.5% to 15%. Material: peripheral blood. The receptors stem from a human donor in a cohort sampled during active COVID-19.

V and J are TRBV3-1 (or the pseudogene TRBV3-2) and TRBJ2-5; D possibly corresponds to TRBD1 (6 bases). V was shortened by 3 bases and J by 2 bases, with 16 bases between the two germline ends. Germline CDR1 LGHDT, CDR2 YNNKEL (reference sequence). This CDR3 has 16 residues. The CDR3: CASSHNQYRGQETQYF. The CDR3 bases are TGTGCCAGCAGCCACAACCAATATAGGGGGCAAGAGACCCAGTACTTC.

In its sample, this clone was seen a few times. The chain is built from TRBV4-3 and TRBJ1-4; D gene unclear. Deletions cut 0 bases from V and 8 bases from J, with 13 bases between. Germline loops: CDR1 LGHNA, CDR2 YSLEER. The CDR3 has 15 amino acids. CDR3 DNA sequence: TGCGCCAGCAGCCAAGACGGACGGAGGCAGGAAAAACTGTTTTTT. It codes for CASSQDGRRQEKLFF.

J is TRBJ2-1 and V is TRBV3-1 (or the pseudogene TRBV3-2); tentative D call: TRBD1 (5 bases). CDR3 length: 12 residues. Germline V gene sequence: CDR1 LGHDT, CDR2 YNNKEL (reference sequence). Trimming took 8 bases from V and 4 from J, leaving 9 bases between them. The CDR3 region is CASSDRYNEQFF. The CDR3 DNA reads TGTGCCAGCTCCGACAGATACAATGAGCAGTTCTTC.

The gene calls are TRBV28 and TRBJ2-5; TRBD2 aligns across 11 bases. The V segment lost 5 bases and the J segment 9 bases; nucleotides outside the gene matches: 8. CDR1 and CDR2 (germline): MDHEN, SYDVKM. The CDR3 loop spans 14 amino acids. Here the CDR3 reads CASSPGLADGSQYF. In DNA, the CDR3 is TGTGCCAGCAGTCCGGGACTAGCGGACGGGTCCCAGTACTTC. The whole variable domain, filled in from reference TRBV28 and TRBJ2-5, reads DVKVTQSSRYLVKRTGEKVFLECVQDMDHENMFWYRQDPGLGLRLIYFSYDVKMKEKGDIPEGYSVSREKKERFSLILESASTNQTSMYLCASSPGLADGSQYFGPGTRLLVL.

The chain is built from TRBV4-1 and TRBJ1-5; D gene uncertain. The germline CDR1 and CDR2 sequences are MGHRA and YSYEKL. This CDR3 spans 15 amino acids. Trimming cost V 1 base and J 2 bases, with 9 bases left between them. DNA for the CDR3: TGCGCCAGCAGCCAAGGAACGCAGGGCAATCAGCCCCAGCATTTT. It encodes CASSQGTQGNQPQHF.

This chain uses TRBV7-2 with TRBJ2-3; D not certain. V was trimmed by 0 bases and J by 3 bases, leaving 16 bases between them. CDR1 and CDR2 (germline): SGHTA, FQGNSA. The CDR3 runs to 17 residues. CDR3 residues: CASSLAETRSPTDTQYF. The CDR3 coding sequence is TGTGCCAGCAGCTTAGCCGAAACCCGCAGTCCAACAGATACGCAGTATTTT. Combining the CDR3 with reference TRBV7-2 and TRBJ2-3 gives the whole variable domain GAGVSQSPSNKVTEKGKDVELRCDPISGHTALYWYRQSLGQGLEFLIYFQGNSAPDKSGLPSDRFSAERTGGSVSTLTIQRTQQEDSAVYLCASSLAETRSPTDTQYFGPGTRLTVL.

The chain employs TRBV27 and TRBJ2-3; a possible D gene is TRBD1 (5 bases). Germline-derived CDR1 and CDR2 are MNHEY and SMNVEV (reference sequence). This CDR3 has 13 residues. Trimming took off 7 bases at V and 3 bases at J, with 11 bases between the two ends. CDR3 residues: CASTWSGTDTQYF. The DNA of the CDR3 is TGTGCCAGCACATGGTCAGGGACAGATACGCAGTATTTT.

This chain connects TRBV2 to TRBJ1-5, with 7 nucleotides matching TRBD1. CDR3 size: 15 residues. The trim removed 1 base at V and 1 base at J, leaving 1 base unmatched. CDR1 is SNHLY and CDR2 is FYNNEI in the germline V gene. CDR3 region: CASSEGDSSNQPQHF. The CDR3 coding sequence is TGTGCCAGCAGTGAAGGGGACAGCAGCAATCAGCCCCAGCATTTT.

This chain links TRBV9 with TRBJ2-5, with TRBD2 matching 7 bases. Germline CDR1 is SGDLS and CDR2 is YYNGEE. This CDR3 is 17 amino acids long. V shed 3 bases, J shed 7 bases, and the junction held 18 bases outside the gene matches. The chain's CDR3 is CASSASPGTGGRVTQYF. CDR3 coding DNA: TGTGCCAGCAGCGCTTCGCCCGGGACGGGGGGAAGAGTGACCCAGTACTTC.

The chain joins TRBV20-1 to TRBJ2-7; no definite D call. The germline CDR1 and CDR2 sequences are DFQATT and SNEGSKA (reference sequence). The V gene lost 6 bases and the J gene lost 6 bases, with 9 bases spanning the gap. The CDR3 has 10 residues. In nucleotides, the CDR3 is TGCAGTGCAACCAGGCGCGAGCAGTACTTC. It encodes CSATRREQYF.

The chain is built from TRBV27 and TRBJ1-3; D not certain. V dropped 2 bases and J dropped 2 bases, with 10 bases sitting between them. The CDR3 contains 15 residues. Germline loops: CDR1 MNHEY, CDR2 SMNVEV (reference sequence). CDR3 in amino acids: CASSLGGRAGNTIYF. In DNA form, the CDR3 reads TGTGCCAGCAGTTTAGGAGGCCGGGCTGGAAACACCATATATTTT.